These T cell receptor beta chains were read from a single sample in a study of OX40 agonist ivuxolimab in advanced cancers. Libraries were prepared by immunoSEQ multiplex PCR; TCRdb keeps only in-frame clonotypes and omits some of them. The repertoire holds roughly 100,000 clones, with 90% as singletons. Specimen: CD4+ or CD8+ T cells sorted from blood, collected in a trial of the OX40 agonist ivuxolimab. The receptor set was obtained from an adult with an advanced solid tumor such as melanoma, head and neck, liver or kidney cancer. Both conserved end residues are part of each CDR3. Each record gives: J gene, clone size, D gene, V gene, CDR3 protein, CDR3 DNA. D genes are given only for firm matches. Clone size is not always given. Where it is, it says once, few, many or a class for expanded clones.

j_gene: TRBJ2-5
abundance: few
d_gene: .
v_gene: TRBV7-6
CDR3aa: CASSNFGETQYF
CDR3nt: TGTGCCAGCAGCAACTTCGGGGAGACCCAGTACTTC

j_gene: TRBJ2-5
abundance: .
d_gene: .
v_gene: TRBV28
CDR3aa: CASSRIGTLQETQYF
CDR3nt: TGTGCCAGCAGTCGGATTGGGACATTACAAGAGACCCAGTACTTC

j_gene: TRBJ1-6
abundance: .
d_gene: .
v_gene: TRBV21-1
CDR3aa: CASSAHNGGASNSPLHF
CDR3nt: TGTGCCAGCAGCGCTCATAATGGGGGGGCTAGTAATTCACCCCTCCACTTT

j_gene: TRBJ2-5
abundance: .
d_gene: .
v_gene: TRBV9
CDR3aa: CASSVGQGWETQYF
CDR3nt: TGTGCCAGCAGCGTAGGGCAGGGATGGGAGACCCAGTACTTC

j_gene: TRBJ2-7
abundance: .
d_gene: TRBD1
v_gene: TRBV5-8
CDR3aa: CASSVGQTYEQYF
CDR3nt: TGTGCCAGCAGCGTGGGACAGACCTACGAGCAGTACTTC

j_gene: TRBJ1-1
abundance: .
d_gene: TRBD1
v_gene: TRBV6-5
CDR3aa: CASRKTGTGDTEAFF
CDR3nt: TGTGCCAGCCGTAAAACCGGGACAGGGGACACTGAAGCTTTCTTT

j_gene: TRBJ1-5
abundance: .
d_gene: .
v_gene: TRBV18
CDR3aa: CASSPTNNQPQHF
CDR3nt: TGTGCCAGCTCACCTACCAACAATCAGCCCCAGCATTTT

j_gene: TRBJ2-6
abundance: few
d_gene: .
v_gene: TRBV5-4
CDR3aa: CASSPDSGANVLTF
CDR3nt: TGTGCCAGCAGTCCGGACTCTGGGGCCAACGTCCTGACTTTC

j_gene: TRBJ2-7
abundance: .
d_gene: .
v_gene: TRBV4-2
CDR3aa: CASSQDHRYEQYF
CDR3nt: TGTGCCAGCAGCCAAGATCACAGGTACGAGCAGTACTTC

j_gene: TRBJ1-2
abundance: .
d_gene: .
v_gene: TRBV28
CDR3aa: CASSLSMFRGYGYTF
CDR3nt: TGTGCCAGCAGTTTATCCATGTTCCGGGGCTATGGCTACACCTTC

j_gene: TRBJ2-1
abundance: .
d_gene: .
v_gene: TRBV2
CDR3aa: CASTSGTSYRGNQFF
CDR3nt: TGTGCCAGCACCTCCGGGACTAGTTACAGGGGGAATCAGTTCTTC

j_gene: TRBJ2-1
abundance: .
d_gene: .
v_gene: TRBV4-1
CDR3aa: CASSQDLGSYNEQFF
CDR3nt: TGCGCCAGCAGCCAAGATTTGGGGTCCTACAATGAGCAGTTCTTC

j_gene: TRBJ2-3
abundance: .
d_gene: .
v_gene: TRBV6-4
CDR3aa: CASSTDTSTDTQYF
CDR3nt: TGTGCCAGCAGTACTGACACTAGCACAGATACGCAGTATTTT

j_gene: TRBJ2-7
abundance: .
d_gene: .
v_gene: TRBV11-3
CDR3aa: CASSLGGNTYEQYF
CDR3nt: TGTGCCAGCAGCTTAGGGGGCAACACCTACGAGCAGTACTTC

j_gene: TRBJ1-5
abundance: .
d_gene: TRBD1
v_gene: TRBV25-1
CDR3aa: CASRGQGNNQLQHF
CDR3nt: TGTGCCAGCAGAGGACAGGGGAACAATCAGCTCCAGCATTTT

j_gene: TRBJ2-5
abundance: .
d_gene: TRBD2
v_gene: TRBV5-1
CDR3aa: CASSGGLAGKETQYF
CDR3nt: TGCGCCAGCAGCGGGGGACTAGCGGGGAAAGAGACCCAGTACTTC

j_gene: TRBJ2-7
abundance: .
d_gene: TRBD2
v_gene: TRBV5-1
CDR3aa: CASSTGGYYEQYF
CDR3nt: TGCGCCAGCAGCACGGGAGGTTACTACGAGCAGTACTTC

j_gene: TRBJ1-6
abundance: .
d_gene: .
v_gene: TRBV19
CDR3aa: CASRGGGTFVGNSPLHF
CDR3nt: TGTGCCAGTAGGGGAGGAGGGACTTTCGTCGGCAATTCACCCCTCCACTTT

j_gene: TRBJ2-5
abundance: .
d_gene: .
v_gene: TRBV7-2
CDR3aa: CASSLWQQETQYF
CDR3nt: TGTGCCAGCAGCTTGTGGCAGCAAGAGACCCAGTACTTC

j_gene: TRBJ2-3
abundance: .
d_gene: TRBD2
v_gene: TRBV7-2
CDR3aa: CASSLGLAGDTQYF
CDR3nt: TGTGCCAGCAGCTTGGGACTAGCCGGAGATACGCAGTATTTT

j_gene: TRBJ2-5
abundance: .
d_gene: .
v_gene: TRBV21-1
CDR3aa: CASSNLQETQYF
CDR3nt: TGTGCCAGCAGCAACCTCCAAGAGACCCAGTACTTC

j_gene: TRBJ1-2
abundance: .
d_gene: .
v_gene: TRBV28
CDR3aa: CASSNNYGYTF
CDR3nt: TGTGCCAGCAGCAATAACTATGGCTACACCTTC

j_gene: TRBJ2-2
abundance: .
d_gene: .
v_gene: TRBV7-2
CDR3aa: CASSQGQNTGELFF
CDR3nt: TGTGCCAGCAGCCAGGGACAGAACACCGGGGAGCTGTTTTTT

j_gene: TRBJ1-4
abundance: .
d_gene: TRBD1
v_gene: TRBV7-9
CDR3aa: CASKQGINEKLFF
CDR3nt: TGTGCCAGCAAACAGGGGATTAATGAAAAACTGTTTTTT

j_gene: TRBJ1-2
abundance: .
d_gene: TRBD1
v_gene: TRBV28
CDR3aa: CASSLRDRAGYGYTF
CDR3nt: TGTGCCAGCAGTTTAAGGGACAGGGCTGGTTATGGCTACACCTTC

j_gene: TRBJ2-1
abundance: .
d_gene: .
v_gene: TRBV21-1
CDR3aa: CASSKDEDPFF
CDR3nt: TGTGCCAGCAGCAAAGACGAAGATCCGTTCTTC

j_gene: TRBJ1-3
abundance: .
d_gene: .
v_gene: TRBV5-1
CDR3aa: CASSETAIGNTIYF
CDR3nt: TGCGCCAGCAGCGAAACAGCCATTGGAAACACCATATATTTT

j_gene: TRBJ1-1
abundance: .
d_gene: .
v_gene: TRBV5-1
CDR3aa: CASSAGQLMNTEAFF
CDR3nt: TGCGCCAGCAGCGCCGGACAGCTGATGAACACTGAAGCTTTCTTT

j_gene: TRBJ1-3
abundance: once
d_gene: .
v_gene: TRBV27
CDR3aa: CASSFLGGGTIYF
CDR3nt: TGTGCCAGCAGTTTTCTGGGGGGCGGCACCATATATTTT

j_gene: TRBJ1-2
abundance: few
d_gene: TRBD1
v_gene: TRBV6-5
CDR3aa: CASSYGDRGGYTF
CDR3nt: TGTGCCAGCAGTTACGGGGACAGGGGGGGCTACACCTTC

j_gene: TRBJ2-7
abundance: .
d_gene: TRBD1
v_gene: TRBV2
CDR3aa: CASRSTGAGEQYF
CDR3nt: TGTGCCAGCAGATCGACAGGGGCCGGCGAGCAGTACTTC

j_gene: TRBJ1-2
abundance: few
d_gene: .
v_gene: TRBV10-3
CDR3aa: CAISERTYGYTF
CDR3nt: TGTGCCATCAGTGAGCGGACCTACGGCTACACCTTC

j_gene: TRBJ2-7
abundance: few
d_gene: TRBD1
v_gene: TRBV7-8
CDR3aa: CASSLVQGVYEQYF
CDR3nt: TGTGCCAGCAGCTTAGTACAGGGGGTGTACGAGCAGTACTTC

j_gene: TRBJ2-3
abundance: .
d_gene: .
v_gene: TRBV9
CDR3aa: CASSVGSTDTQYF
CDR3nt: TGTGCCAGCAGCGTAGGGAGCACAGATACGCAGTATTTT

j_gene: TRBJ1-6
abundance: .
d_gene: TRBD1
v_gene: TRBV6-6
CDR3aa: CASSEGTGNSPLHF
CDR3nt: TGTGCCAGCAGTGAGGGGACAGGGAATTCACCCCTCCACTTT

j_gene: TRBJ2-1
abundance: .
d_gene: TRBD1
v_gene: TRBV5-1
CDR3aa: CASRFGDREVNEQFF
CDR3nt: TGCGCCAGCAGATTTGGAGACAGGGAAGTCAATGAGCAGTTCTTC

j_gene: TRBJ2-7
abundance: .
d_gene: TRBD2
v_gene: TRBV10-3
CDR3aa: CAISPGLAGVRGYEQYF
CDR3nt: TGTGCCATCAGTCCGGGACTAGCGGGGGTCCGGGGGTACGAGCAGTACTTC

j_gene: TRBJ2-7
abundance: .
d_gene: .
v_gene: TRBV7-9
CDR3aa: CASSAGTVSYEQYF
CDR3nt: TGTGCCAGCAGCGCCGGGACGGTCTCCTACGAGCAGTACTTC

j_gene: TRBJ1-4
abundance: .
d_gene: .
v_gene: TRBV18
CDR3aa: CASSPVKGLDEKLFF
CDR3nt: TGTGCCAGCTCACCAGTAAAGGGGCTAGACGAAAAACTGTTTTTT

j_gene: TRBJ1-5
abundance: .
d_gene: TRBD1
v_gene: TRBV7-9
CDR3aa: CASSPSGQGMHQPQHF
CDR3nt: TGTGCCAGCAGCCCATCGGGACAGGGGATGCATCAGCCCCAGCATTTT

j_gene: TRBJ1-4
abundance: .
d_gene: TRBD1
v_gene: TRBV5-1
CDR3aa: CASSGGQGANEKLFF
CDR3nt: TGCGCCAGCAGCGGCGGACAGGGGGCGAATGAAAAACTGTTTTTT

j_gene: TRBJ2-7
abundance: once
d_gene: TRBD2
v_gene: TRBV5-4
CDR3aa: CASIGLAGTGPGEQYF
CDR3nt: TGTGCCAGCATCGGACTAGCGGGGACGGGACCGGGGGAGCAGTACTTC

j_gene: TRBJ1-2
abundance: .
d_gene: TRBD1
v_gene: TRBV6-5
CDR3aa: CASSYGSDRGYGYTF
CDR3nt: TGTGCCAGCAGTTACGGTTCGGACAGGGGGTATGGCTACACCTTC

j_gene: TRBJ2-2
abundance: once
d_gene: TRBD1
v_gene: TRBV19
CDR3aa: CASSMGQPTGELFF
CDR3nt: TGTGCCAGTAGTATGGGACAGCCCACCGGGGAGCTGTTTTTT

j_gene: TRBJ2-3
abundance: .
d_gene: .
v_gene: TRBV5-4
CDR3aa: CASSYPIGGTGDTQYF
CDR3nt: TGTGCCAGCAGCTACCCTATCGGGGGTACCGGAGATACGCAGTATTTT

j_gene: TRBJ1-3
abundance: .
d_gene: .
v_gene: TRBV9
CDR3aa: CASSVDQWAGNSGNTIYF
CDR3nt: TGTGCCAGCAGCGTAGATCAGTGGGCAGGGAACTCTGGAAACACCATATATTTT

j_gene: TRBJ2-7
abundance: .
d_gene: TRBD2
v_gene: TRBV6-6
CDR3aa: CASSASGPTYEQYF
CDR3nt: TGTGCCAGCAGTGCTAGCGGTCCAACCTACGAGCAGTACTTC

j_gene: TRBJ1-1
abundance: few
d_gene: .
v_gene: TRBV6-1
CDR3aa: CASSTALVGTEAFF
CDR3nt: TGTGCCAGCAGCACAGCATTGGTTGGCACTGAAGCTTTCTTT

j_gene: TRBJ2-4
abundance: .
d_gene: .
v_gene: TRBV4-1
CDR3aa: CASSLFGLGTLAKNIQYF
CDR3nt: TGCGCCAGCAGCCTCTTCGGGCTGGGGACACTAGCCAAAAACATTCAGTACTTC

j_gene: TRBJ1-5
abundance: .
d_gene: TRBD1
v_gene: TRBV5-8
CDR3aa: CASSLGRGLGQPQHF
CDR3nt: TGTGCCAGCAGCTTAGGAAGGGGGCTGGGTCAGCCCCAGCATTTT

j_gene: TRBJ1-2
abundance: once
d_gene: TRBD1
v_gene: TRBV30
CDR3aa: CAWSSPRDRGNYGYTF
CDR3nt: TGTGCCTGGAGTTCCCCTCGGGACAGGGGTAACTATGGCTACACCTTC

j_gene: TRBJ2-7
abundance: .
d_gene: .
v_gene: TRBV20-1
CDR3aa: CSVNYEQYF
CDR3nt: TGCAGTGTCAACTACGAGCAGTACTTC

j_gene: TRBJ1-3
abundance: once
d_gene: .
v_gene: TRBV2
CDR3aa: CASSVQGRNTIYF
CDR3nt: TGTGCCAGCAGTGTTCAGGGACGGAACACCATATATTTT

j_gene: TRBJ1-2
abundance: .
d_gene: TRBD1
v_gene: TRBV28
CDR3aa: CASREPGQGRDGYTF
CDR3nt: TGTGCCAGCAGGGAACCGGGACAGGGTAGGGATGGCTACACCTTC

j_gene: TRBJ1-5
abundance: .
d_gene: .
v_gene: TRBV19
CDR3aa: CASSTGTGNQPQHF
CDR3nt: TGTGCCAGTAGTACGGGGACCGGTAATCAGCCCCAGCATTTT

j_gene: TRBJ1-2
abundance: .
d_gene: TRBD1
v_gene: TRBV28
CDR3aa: CASSSPDRAYGYTF
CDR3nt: TGTGCCAGCAGTTCTCCGGACAGGGCCTATGGCTACACCTTC